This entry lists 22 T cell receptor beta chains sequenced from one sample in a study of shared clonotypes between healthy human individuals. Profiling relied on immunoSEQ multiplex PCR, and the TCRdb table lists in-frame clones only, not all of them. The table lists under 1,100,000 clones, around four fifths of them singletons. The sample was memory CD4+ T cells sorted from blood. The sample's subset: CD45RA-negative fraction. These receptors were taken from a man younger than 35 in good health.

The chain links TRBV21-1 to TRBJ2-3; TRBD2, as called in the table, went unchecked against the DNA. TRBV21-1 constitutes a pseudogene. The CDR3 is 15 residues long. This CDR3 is CASSKKREITDTQYF. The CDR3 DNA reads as TGTGCCAGCAGCAAAAAGCGGGAGATCACAGATACGCAGTATTTT.

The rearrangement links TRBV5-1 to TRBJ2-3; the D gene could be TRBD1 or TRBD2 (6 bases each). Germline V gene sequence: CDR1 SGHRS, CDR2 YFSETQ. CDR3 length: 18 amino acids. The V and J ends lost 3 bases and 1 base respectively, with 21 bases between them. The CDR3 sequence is CASSSGARGEDRTDTQYF. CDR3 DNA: TGCGCCAGCAGCTCGGGGGCGAGGGGTGAGGACCGCACAGATACGCAGTATTTT.

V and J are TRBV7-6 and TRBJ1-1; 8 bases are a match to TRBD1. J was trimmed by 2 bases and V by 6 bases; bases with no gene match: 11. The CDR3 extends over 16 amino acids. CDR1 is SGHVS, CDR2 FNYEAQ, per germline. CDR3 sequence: CASREMTGALNTEAFF. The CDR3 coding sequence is TGTGCCAGCAGGGAGATGACAGGGGCCCTTAACACTGAAGCTTTCTTT.

Written as DNA, the CDR3 is TGTGCCAGCAGCTCCGGGCCGGGGACTAGCACAGATACGCAGTATTTT. Protein product: CASSSGPGTSTDTQYF. The chain combines TRBV5-6 with TRBJ2-3; possibly TRBD2 for D (6 bases). This CDR3 contains 16 residues. Germline V lookup: CDR1 SGHDT, CDR2 YYEEEE. Trimming cost V 3 bases and J 0 bases, with 14 bases left between them.

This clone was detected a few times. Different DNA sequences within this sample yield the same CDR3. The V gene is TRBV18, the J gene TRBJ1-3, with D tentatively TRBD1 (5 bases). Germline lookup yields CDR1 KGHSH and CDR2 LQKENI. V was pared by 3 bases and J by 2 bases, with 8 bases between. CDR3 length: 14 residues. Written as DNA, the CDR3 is TGTGCCAGCTCACCGGGGGGACCTGGAAACACCATATATTTT. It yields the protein CASSPGGPGNTIYF.

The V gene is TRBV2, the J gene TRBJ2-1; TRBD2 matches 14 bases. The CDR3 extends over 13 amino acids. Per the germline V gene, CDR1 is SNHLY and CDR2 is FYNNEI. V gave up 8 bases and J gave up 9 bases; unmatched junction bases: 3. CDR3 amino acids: CASGGLAGGEQFF. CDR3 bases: TGTGCCAGCGGTGGACTAGCGGGAGGTGAGCAGTTCTTC.

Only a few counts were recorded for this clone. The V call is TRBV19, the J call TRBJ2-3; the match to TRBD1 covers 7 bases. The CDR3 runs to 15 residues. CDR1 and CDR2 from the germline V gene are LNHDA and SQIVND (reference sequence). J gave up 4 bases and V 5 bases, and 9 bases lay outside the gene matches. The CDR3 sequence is CASSLTGTVPDTQYF. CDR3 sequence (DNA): TGTGCCAGTAGTCTGACAGGGACGGTCCCAGATACGCAGTATTTT.

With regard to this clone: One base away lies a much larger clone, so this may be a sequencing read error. For the CDR3, the DNA is TGTGCCAGCAGAGGACAGGGGAATTCACCCCTCCACTTT. Its translation: CASRGQGNSPLHF. This sequence joins TRBV6-4 and TRBJ1-6; 9 bases are a match to TRBD1. V lost 6 bases, J lost 7 bases, and 1 base stayed unmatched. CDR3 length: 13 residues. CDR1 and CDR2 from the germline V gene are MRHNA and SNTAGT.

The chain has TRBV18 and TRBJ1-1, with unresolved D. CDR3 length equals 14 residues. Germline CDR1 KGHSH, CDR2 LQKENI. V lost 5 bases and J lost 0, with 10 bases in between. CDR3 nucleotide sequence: TGTGCCAGCTCATTTGTACAGCTGAACACTGAAGCTTTCTTT. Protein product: CASSFVQLNTEAFF.

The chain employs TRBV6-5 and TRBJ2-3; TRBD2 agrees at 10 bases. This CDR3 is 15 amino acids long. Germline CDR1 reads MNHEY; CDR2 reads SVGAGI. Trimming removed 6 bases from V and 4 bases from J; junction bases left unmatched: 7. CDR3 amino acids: CASSRLAGEADTQYF. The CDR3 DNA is TGTGCCAGCAGCCGCCTAGCGGGAGAAGCAGATACGCAGTATTTT.

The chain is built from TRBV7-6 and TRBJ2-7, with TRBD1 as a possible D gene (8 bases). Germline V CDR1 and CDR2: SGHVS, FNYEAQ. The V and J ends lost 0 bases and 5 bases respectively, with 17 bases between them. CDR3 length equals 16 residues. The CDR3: CASSLARDRRENEQYF. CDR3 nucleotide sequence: TGTGCCAGCAGCTTAGCCCGGGACAGGCGGGAGAACGAGCAGTACTTC.

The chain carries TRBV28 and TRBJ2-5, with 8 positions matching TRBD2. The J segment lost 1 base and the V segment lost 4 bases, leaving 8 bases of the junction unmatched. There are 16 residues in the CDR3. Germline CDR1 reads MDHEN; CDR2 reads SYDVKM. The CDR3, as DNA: TGTGCCAGCAGTTCCCCCGGGACTAGAGGCCAAGAGACCCAGTACTTC. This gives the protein CASSSPGTRGQETQYF.

The CDR3 region has the DNA TGTGCCAGCCGGAGCAATCAGCCCCAGCATTTT. Its translation is CASRSNQPQHF. The chain uses TRBV6-6 and TRBJ1-5; the D is unclear. Germline CDR1 and CDR2: MNHNY and SVGAGI (reference sequence). The CDR3 contains 11 residues. V was pared by 8 bases and J by 1 base, with 3 bases between.

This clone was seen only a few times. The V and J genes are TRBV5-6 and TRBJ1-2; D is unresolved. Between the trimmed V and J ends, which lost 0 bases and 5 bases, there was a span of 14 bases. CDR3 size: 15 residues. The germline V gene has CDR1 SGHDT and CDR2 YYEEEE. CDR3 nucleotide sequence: TGTGCCAGCAGCTTGGACCAAGGGATAGGGTATGGCTACACCTTC. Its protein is CASSLDQGIGYGYTF.

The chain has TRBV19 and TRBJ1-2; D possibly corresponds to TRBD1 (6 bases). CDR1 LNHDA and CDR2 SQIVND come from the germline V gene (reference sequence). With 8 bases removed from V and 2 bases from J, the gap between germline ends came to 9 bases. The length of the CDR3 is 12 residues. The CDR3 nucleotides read TGTGCCAGTGCAGGACAGAACTATGGCTACACCTTC. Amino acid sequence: CASAGQNYGYTF.

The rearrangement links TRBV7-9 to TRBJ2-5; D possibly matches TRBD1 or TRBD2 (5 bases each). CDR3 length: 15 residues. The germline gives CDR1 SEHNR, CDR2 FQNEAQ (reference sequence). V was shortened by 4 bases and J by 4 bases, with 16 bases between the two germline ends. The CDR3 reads CASSYGASRGETQYF. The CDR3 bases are TGTGCCAGCAGCTACGGGGCCTCCCGGGGAGAGACCCAGTACTTC.

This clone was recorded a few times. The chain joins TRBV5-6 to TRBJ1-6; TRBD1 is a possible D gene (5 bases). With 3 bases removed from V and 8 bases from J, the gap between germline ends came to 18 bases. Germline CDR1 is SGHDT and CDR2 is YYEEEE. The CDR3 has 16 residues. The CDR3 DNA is TGTGCCAGCAGCTCTGGACCGGGACGGACGGATTCACCCCTCCACTTT. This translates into CASSSGPGRTDSPLHF.

The DNA of the CDR3 is TGTGCCAGCAGCCGAACTAGCGTAACCTTAAATGAGCAGTTCTTC. Protein: CASSRTSVTLNEQFF. This chain joins TRBV7-2 and TRBJ2-1; 7 positions match TRBD2. This CDR3 contains 15 residues. V lost 5 bases and J lost 7; bases outside the gene matches: 11. Germline V gene lookup returns CDR1 SGHTA and CDR2 FQGNSA.

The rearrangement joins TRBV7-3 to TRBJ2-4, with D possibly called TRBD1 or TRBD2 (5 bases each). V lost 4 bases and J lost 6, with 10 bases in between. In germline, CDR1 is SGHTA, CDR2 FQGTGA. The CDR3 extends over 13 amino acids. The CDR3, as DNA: TGTGCCAGCAGCTCCTCTGGGGGAAACATTCAGTACTTC. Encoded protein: CASSSSGGNIQYF. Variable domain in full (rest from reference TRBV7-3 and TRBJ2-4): GAGVSQTPSNKVTEKGKYVELRCDPISGHTALYWYRQSLGQGPEFLIYFQGTGAADDSGLPNDRFFAVRPEGSVSTLKIQRTERGDSAVYLCASSSSGGNIQYFGAGTRLSVL.

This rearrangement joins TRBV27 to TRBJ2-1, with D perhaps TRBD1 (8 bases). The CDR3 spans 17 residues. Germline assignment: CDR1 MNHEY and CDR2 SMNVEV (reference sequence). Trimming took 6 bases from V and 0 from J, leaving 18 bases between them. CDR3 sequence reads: CASRRGTGQDSYNEQFF. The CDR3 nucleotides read TGTGCCAGCAGGCGGGGGACGGGACAGGACTCCTACAATGAGCAGTTCTTC.

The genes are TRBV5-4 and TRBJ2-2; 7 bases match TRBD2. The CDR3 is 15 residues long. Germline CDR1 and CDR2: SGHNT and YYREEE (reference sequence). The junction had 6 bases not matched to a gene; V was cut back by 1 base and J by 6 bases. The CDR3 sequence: CASSLWTSSAGELFF. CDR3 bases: TGTGCCAGCAGCTTGTGGACTAGTAGCGCCGGGGAGCTGTTTTTT.

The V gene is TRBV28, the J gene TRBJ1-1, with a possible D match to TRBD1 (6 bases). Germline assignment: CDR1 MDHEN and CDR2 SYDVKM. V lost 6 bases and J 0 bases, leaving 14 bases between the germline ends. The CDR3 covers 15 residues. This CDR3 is CASSNYRAVNTEAFF. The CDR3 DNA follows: TGTGCCAGCAGCAACTACAGGGCGGTGAACACTGAAGCTTTCTTT.